This paragraph covers one T cell receptor (beta chain) sequence. The antigen is undetermined. Deletions cut 6 bases from V and 3 bases from J, with 9 bases between. CDR3 length equals 13 residues. The record originates from a study of T cell responses to AZD1222 COVID-19 vaccine. Study conclusions and caveats: Clonal diversity was possibly underestimated; the donors were predominantly white British and more often female.

Sequencing used immunoSEQ multiplex PCR; TCRdb keeps in-frame clones, though not all of them. The sample includes over 110,000 clones, 90% to 95% of them seen just once. The sequence was collected from an adult in good health. The specimen was peripheral blood, collected on day 0 of AZD1222 vaccination. V gene TRBV12-3 or TRBV12-4 combines with J gene TRBJ1-5; D is uncertain. Here the CDR3 DNA reads TGTGCCAGCAGGAATGGAAACAATCAGCCCCAGCATTTT. It is translated as CASRNGNNQPQHF.